This T cell receptor beta chain came from a study of CD8 T cells in Susac syndrome (dated by TCRdb to about 2019). With regard to the full study: Among the Susac syndrome patients who were sequenced, clinically active disease was present in 5 or 6 and clinical remission was observed in under ten. Susac syndrome patients were therapy-naive, on corticosteroids (some also receiving IVIg), or on IVIg alone at blood withdrawal. The study used repertoire sequencing to test whether antigen drove CD8+ T cell activation and differentiation in Susac syndrome.

Overall study results and their limits: In patients with Susac syndrome, the CD4+ T cell repertoire showed no detectable clonal expansion. The number of individuals in the TCR sequencing and HLA analysis was recognized as being relatively small.

V is shortened by 5 bases, J by 6 bases, and the region joining them spans 19 bases. The CDR3 has 14 amino acids, counting the end cysteine and phenylalanine. The retained sequence is limited to the CDR3, 42 bases, with the frame set at the first base. For CDR1 and CDR2, the germline V gene lists SQVTM and ANQGSEA. This clonotype appeared a few times. The antigen it recognizes is unknown. The input lacks base qualities; no much larger clone sits a single base away. RNA was extracted with the RNeasy kit and roughly 0.45 to 1 ug was reverse transcribed using random hexamers. The immunoSEQ multiplex PCR assay, which covers 54 Vbeta and 13 Jbeta segments, was used to amplify TCR beta CDR3 regions. PCR amplification bias was corrected by using a synthetic template baseline for primer optimization and computational correction. Concerning the study's data processing: Reads were annotated to V, D and J genes per IMGT and analyzed with immunoSEQ Analyzer, keeping only productive sequences. To calculate clonality, Shannon entropy was normalized by log2 of the number of productive unique sequences and then subtracted from one. Public and private clones were assessed among the 100 most prevalent clones of each patient and control. A clone was defined as Susac-specific if it was absent from the healthy and MS cohorts, from roughly 980 published viral clones and from other ImmuneACCESS disease sequences. TCRdb itself trimmed the public reads at Q25 with fastp, ran MiXCR and retained productive beta chains. When rows share a CDR3 protein, they turn into one entry using the most common DNA and genes. TCRdb's processing, not the authors' own work, is the source of the V and J calls. In all, the sample holds some 94,000 distinct CDR3 sequences, and about 94% of those were seen once. The top ten hold roughly 0.3% of the sample.

Peripheral blood CD8+ and CD4+ T cells from healthy donors, Susac syndrome patients and multiple sclerosis patients were profiled using high-throughput TCR beta sequencing. The Susac syndrome patients fulfilled recently defined diagnostic criteria for definite or probable disease. CD8+ TEMRA cells were enriched by FACS, while bulk CD8+ and CD4+ T cells were purified by magnetic negative isolation. Blood was drawn into EDTA tubes, processed within 24 hours, and PBMCs were isolated by density gradient centrifugation. PBMCs intended for TCR sequencing were cryopreserved in liquid nitrogen and thawed later in a water bath at 37 degrees C. The sorted or isolated CD4+, CD8+ and CD8+ TEMRA cells had a purity of 90% or higher.

The sample consisted of CD4+ T cells from PBMCs. In this chain, TRBV29-1 is recombined with TRBJ1-1; TRBD1 might be the D gene, on 6 matching bases. The source is a human donor with Susac syndrome. CDR3 region: CSVSKGGLGAEAFF. Read as DNA, the sequence is TGCAGCGTTTCCAAAGGGGGGTTGGGGGCTGAAGCTTTCTTT. The full variable domain, with segments outside the CDR3 supplied by the reference TRBV29-1 and TRBJ1-1 proteins, appears as SAVISQKPSRDICQRGTSLTIQCQVDSQVTMMFWYRQQPGQSLTLIATANQGSEATYESGFVIDKFPISRPNLTFSTLTVSNMSPEDSSIYLCSVSKGGLGAEAFFGQGTRLTVV.